The 2 T cell receptor beta chains below come from one sample, sequenced in a study of T cells in Graves' hyperthyroidism and ophthalmopathy. Amplification of TCR beta CDR3 regions used RNA as the template. HTBI primers were employed in a first-round RT-PCR of the TCR CDR3. TCRdb re-called the multiplex PCR reads with MiXCR, one entry per CDR3 protein. The table includes nearly 750,000 distinct CDR3 sequences, about a third detected once. Sample: blood. The receptors stem from a woman aged 40 to 55 with Graves' hyperthyroidism.

The chain carries TRBV25-1 and TRBJ2-5; a possible D gene is TRBD1 (5 bases). V shed 5 bases and J shed 3 bases, with 19 bases lying between them. CDR1 and CDR2 (germline): MGHDK, SYGVNS. The length of the CDR3 is 16 residues. The CDR3 protein is CASSPSLGRAEETQYF. Here the CDR3 DNA reads TGTGCCAGCAGTCCCTCCCTCGGCAGGGCGGAAGAGACCCAGTACTTC. The full variable domain, with the rest looked up from reference TRBV25-1 and TRBJ2-5, is EADIYQTPRYLVIGTGKKITLECSQTMGHDKMYWYQQDPGMELHLIHYSYGVNSTEKGDLSSESTVSRIRTEHFPLTLESARPSHTSQYLCASSPSLGRAEETQYFGPGTRLLVL.

The chain joins TRBV5-6 to TRBJ2-7; no clear D gene. The V gene's germline CDR1 is SGHDT and CDR2 YYEEEE. V lost 0 bases and J 6 bases, leaving 13 bases between the germline ends. The CDR3 consists of 14 residues. CDR3 protein: CASSLALPHPEQYF. CDR3 bases: TGTGCCAGCAGCTTGGCTCTTCCTCATCCCGAGCAGTACTTC.